These T cell receptor beta chains were read from a single sample in a study of blood T cell repertoires in COVID-19. TCRdb's table, derived via immunoSEQ multiplex PCR, lists solely in-frame clones and lacks some. This sample has 180,000 or so clones, with approximately 80% found just once. The specimen was PBMCs or T cells enriched from blood (not recorded which). These TCRs come from a middle-aged man who had recovered from COVID-19. CDR3s include the opening cysteine and the closing phenylalanine or tryptophan. Each record gives: J gene, V gene, CDR3 protein.

TRBJ1-4 TRBV30 CAWSRRGHNEKLFF
TRBJ1-2 TRBV11-2 CASSLDLGQGYGYGYTF
TRBJ2-5 TRBV7-2 CASSLGPGVGETQYF
TRBJ1-5 TRBV28 CASSLWGPWEVGDQPQHF
TRBJ1-2 TRBV29-1 CSVARGQDYGYTF
TRBJ2-3 TRBV7-2 CASTLGTALDVTQYF
TRBJ2-7 TRBV28 CASTVGSMGYEQYF
TRBJ2-5 TRBV19 CASSIASGIETQYF
TRBJ2-7 TRBV18 CASSQDRGKYEQYF
TRBJ1-6 TRBV7-2 CASSPRTGPLIFHF
TRBJ2-2 TRBV27 CASSRRGWTGELFF
TRBJ2-2 TRBV19 CASSINAGGLTGELFF
TRBJ1-2 TRBV6-6 CASSYSNQGYYGYTF
TRBJ2-3 TRBV7-9 CASRARADTQYF